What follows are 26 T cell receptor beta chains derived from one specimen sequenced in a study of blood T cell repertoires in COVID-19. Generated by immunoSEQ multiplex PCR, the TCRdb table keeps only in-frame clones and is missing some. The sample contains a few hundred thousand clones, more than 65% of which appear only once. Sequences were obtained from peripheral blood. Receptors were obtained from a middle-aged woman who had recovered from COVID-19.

Here the CDR3 reads CASSYDRYEQYF. The CDR3 bases are TGTGCCAGCAGCTATGACAGATACGAGCAGTACTTC. The chain has TRBV6-5 and TRBJ2-7; tentative D call: TRBD1 (5 bases). V was trimmed by 6 bases and J by 4 bases, leaving 10 bases between them. CDR3 size: 12 residues. Germline CDR1 MNHEY, CDR2 SVGAGI.

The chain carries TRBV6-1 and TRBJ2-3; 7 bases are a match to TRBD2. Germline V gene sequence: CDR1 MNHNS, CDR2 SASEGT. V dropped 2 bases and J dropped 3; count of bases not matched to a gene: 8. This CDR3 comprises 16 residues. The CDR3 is CASSETISGETDTQYF. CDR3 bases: TGTGCCAGCAGTGAAACGATAAGCGGGGAAACAGATACGCAGTATTTT.

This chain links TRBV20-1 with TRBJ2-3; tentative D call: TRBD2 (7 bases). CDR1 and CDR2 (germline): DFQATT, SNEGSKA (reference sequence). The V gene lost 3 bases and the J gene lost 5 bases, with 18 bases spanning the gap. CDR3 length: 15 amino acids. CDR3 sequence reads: CSASRAGARGDTQYF. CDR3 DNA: TGCAGTGCTAGTCGGGCGGGGGCGCGCGGAGATACGCAGTATTTT.

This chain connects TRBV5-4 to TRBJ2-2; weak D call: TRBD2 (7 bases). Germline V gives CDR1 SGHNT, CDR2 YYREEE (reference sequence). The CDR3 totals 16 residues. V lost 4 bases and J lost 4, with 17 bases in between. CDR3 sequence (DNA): TGTGCCAGCAGCGGGGTCTATGGGGGGGCCACCGGGGAGCTGTTTTTT. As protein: CASSGVYGGATGELFF. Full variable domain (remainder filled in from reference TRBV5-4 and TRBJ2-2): ETGVTQSPTHLIKTRGQQVTLRCSSQSGHNTVSWYQQALGQGPQFIFQYYREEENGRGNFPPRFSGLQFPNYSSELNVNALELDDSALYLCASSGVYGGATGELFFGEGSRLTVL.

CDR3 bases: TGTGCCAGTAGGCCCCAGGGGCGACGGGGCTATGGCTACACCTTC. As protein: CASRPQGRRGYGYTF. The chain has TRBV19 and TRBJ1-2; TRBD1 might be the D (6 bases). This CDR3 is built from 15 residues. Germline-derived CDR1 and CDR2 are LNHDA and SQIVND (reference sequence). With 6 bases removed from V and 4 bases from J, the gap between germline ends came to 18 bases.

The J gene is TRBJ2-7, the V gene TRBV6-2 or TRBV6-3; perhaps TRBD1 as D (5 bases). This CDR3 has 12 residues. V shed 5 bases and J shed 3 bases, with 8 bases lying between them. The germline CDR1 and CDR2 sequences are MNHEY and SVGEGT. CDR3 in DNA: TGTGCCAGCAGTGACAGCAGCTACGAGCAGTACTTC. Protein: CASSDSSYEQYF.

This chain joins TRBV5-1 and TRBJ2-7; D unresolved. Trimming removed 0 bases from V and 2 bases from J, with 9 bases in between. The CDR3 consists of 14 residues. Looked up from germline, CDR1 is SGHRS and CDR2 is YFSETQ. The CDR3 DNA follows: TGCGCCAGCAGCTTGGGTCGGTTGGCCTACGAGCAGTACTTC. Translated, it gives CASSLGRLAYEQYF.

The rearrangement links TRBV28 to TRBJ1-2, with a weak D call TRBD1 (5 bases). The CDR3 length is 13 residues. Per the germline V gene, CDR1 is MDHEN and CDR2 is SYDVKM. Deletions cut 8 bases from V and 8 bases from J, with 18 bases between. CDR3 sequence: CASQTPGEGGYTF. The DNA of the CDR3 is TGTGCCAGCCAGACCCCGGGGGAAGGGGGCTACACCTTC.

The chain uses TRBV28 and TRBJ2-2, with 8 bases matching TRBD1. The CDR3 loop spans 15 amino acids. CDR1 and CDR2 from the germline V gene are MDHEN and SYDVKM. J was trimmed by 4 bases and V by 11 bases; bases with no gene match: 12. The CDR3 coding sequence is TGTGCCTCTGGAACCACAGGGGGGTTCACCGGGGAGCTGTTTTTT. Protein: CASGTTGGFTGELFF.

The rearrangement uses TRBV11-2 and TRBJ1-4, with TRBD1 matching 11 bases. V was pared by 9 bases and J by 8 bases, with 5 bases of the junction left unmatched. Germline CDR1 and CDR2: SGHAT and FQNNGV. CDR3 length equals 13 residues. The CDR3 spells CASGQGADEKLFF. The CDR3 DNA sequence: TGTGCCAGTGGACAGGGGGCCGACGAAAAACTGTTTTTT.

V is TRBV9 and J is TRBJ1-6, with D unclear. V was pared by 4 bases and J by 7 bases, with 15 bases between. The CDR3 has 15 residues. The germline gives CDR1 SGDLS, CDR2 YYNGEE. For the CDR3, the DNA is TGTGCCAGCAGCCCCCGGGGAGGAGGGAATTCACCCCTCCACTTT. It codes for CASSPRGGGNSPLHF.

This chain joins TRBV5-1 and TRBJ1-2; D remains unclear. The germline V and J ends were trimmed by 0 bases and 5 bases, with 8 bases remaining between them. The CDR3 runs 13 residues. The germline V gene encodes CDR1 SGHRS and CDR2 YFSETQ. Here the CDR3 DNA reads TGCGCCAGCAGCTTGGATGATACTTATGGCTACACCTTC. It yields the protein CASSLDDTYGYTF.

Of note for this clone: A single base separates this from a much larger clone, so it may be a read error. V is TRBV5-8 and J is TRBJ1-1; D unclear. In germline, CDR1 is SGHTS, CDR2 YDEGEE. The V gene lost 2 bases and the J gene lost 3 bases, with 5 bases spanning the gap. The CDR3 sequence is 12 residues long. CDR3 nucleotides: TGTGCCAGCAGCTTCGGGGACACTGAAGCTTTCTTT. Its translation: CASSFGDTEAFF.

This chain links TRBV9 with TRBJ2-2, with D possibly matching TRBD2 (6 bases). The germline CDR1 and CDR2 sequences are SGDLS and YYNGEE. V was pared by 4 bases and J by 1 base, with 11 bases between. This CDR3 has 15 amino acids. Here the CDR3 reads CASSPRLENTGELFF. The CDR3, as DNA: TGTGCCAGCAGCCCACGACTAGAGAACACCGGGGAGCTGTTTTTT.

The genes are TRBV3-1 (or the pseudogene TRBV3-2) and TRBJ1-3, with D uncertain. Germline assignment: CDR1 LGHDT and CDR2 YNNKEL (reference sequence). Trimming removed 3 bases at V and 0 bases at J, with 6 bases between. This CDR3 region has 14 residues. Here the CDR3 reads CASSQLNSGNTIYF. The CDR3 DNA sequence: TGTGCCAGCAGCCAGTTAAACTCTGGAAACACCATATATTTT.

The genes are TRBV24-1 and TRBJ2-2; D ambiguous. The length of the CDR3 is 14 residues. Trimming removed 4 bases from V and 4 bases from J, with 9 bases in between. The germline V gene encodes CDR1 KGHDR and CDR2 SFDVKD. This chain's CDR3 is CATSDLTPTGELFF. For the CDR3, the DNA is TGTGCCACCAGTGACCTAACGCCCACCGGGGAGCTGTTTTTT.

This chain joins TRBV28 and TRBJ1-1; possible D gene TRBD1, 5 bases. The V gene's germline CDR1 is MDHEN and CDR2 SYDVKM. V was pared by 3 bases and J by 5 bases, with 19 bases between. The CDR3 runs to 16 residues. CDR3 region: CASSFDIGVSRTEAFF. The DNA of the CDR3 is TGTGCCAGCAGTTTTGATATAGGGGTGTCTCGGACTGAAGCTTTCTTT. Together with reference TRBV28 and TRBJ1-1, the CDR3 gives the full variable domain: DVKVTQSSRYLVKRTGEKVFLECVQDMDHENMFWYRQDPGLGLRLIYFSYDVKMKEKGDIPEGYSVSREKKERFSLILESASTNQTSMYLCASSFDIGVSRTEAFFGQGTRLTVV.

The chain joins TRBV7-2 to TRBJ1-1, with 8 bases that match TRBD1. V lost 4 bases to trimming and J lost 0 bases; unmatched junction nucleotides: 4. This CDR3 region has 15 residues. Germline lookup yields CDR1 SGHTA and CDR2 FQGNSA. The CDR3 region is CASSSQGGMNTEAFF. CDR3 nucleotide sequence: TGTGCCAGCAGCTCACAGGGGGGAATGAACACTGAAGCTTTCTTT. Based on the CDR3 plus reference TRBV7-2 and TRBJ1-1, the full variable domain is GAGVSQSPSNKVTEKGKDVELRCDPISGHTALYWYRQSLGQGLEFLIYFQGNSAPDKSGLPSDRFSAERTGGSVSTLTIQRTQQEDSAVYLCASSSQGGMNTEAFFGQGTRLTVV.

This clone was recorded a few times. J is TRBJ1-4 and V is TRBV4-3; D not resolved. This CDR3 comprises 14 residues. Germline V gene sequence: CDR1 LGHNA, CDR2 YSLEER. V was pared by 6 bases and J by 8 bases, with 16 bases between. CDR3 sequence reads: CASRNTPHEEKLFF. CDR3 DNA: TGCGCCAGCAGGAATACACCCCACGAAGAAAAACTGTTTTTT.

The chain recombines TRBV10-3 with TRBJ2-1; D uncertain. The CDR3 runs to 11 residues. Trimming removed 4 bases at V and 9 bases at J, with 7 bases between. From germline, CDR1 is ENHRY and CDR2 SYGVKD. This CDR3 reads CAISGLGEQFF. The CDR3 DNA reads TGTGCCATCAGTGGTCTAGGTGAGCAGTTCTTC.

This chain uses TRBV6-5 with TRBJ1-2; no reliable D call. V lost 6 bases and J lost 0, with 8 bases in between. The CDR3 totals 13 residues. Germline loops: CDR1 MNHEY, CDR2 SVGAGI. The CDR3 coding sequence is TGTGCCAGCAGACCGACACCTAACTATGGCTACACCTTC. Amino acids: CASRPTPNYGYTF.

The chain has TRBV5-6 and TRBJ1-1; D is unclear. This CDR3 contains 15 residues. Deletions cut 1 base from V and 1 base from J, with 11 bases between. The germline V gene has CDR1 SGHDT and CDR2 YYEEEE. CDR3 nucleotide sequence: TGTGCCAGCAGCTTGTATTCCAACAGGAACACTGAAGCTTTCTTT. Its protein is CASSLYSNRNTEAFF.

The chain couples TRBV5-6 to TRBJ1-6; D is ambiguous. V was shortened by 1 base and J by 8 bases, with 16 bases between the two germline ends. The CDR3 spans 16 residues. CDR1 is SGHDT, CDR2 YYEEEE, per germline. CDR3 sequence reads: CASSLQALKPHSPLHF. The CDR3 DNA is TGTGCCAGCAGCTTGCAGGCTTTAAAGCCCCATTCACCCCTCCACTTT.

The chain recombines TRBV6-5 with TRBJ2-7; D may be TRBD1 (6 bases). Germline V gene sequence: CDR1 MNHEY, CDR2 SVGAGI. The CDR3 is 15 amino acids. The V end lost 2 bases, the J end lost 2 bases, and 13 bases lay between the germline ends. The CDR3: CASSYKGGRPYEQYF. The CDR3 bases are TGTGCCAGCAGTTACAAAGGGGGTAGGCCCTACGAGCAGTACTTC.

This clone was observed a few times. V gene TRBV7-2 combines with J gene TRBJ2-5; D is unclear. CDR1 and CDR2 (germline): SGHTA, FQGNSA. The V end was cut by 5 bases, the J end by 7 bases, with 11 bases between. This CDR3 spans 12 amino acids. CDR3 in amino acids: CASSIESRTQYF. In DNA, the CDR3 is TGTGCCAGCAGCATAGAATCCCGGACCCAGTACTTC. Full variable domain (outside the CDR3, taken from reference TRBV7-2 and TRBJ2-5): GAGVSQSPSNKVTEKGKDVELRCDPISGHTALYWYRQSLGQGLEFLIYFQGNSAPDKSGLPSDRFSAERTGGSVSTLTIQRTQQEDSAVYLCASSIESRTQYFGPGTRLLVL.

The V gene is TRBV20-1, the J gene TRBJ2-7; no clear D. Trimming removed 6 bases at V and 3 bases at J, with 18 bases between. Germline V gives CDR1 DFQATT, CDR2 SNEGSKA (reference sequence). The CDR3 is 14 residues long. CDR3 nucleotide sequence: TGCAGTGCAAGTACTACACTCACGAACTACGAGCAGTACTTC. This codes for CSASTTLTNYEQYF.